What follows are 19 T cell receptor beta chains derived from one specimen sequenced in a study of PD-1 blockade in classical Hodgkin lymphoma. Only in-frame clones appear in the TCRdb table, and some are missing; sequencing was by immunoSEQ multiplex PCR. This table has about 86,000 clones, roughly nine tenths appearing once. Each of the patients experienced relapse following autologous stem cell transplantation, and their brentuximab vedotin exposure differed. The sample here was peripheral blood mononuclear cells (PBMCs), taken at baseline. These receptors were collected from a human donor with classical Hodgkin lymphoma.

The V and J genes are TRBV6-5 and TRBJ1-2; D not certain. In germline, CDR1 is MNHEY, CDR2 SVGAGI. The CDR3 is 13 residues long. Trimming stripped 7 bases from V and 8 bases from J, with 17 bases between. CDR3 nucleotide sequence: TGTGCCAGCATCGCGGTCGGGGATAAGGGCTACACCTTC. It encodes CASIAVGDKGYTF.

The V and J genes are TRBV6-5 and TRBJ2-7; D unclear. CDR3 size: 14 residues. V was clipped by 6 bases and J by 0 bases, with 12 bases between them. The germline V gene encodes CDR1 MNHEY and CDR2 SVGAGI. In DNA form, the CDR3 reads TGTGCCAGCAGCCCCCGTACGGGCTCCTACGAGCAGTACTTC. Translated: CASSPRTGSYEQYF.

Of note for this clone: The same CDR3 arises from other DNA sequences in this sample as well. The chain has TRBV7-6 and TRBJ1-1, with D unresolved. Trimming removed 2 bases at V and 4 bases at J, with 8 bases between. Germline V lookup: CDR1 SGHVS, CDR2 FNYEAQ. This CDR3 contains 13 residues. CDR3 nucleotides: TGTGCCAGCAGCTTATCCGAGAGCACTGAAGCTTTCTTT. Protein product: CASSLSESTEAFF.

V is TRBV27 and J is TRBJ2-1; unclear D gene. The V gene's germline CDR1 is MNHEY and CDR2 SMNVEV (reference sequence). Trimming stripped 2 bases from V and 6 bases from J, with 8 bases between. The CDR3 runs 13 residues. The CDR3 DNA reads as TGTGCCAGCAGTTTAAGCCTCCCCAATGAGCAGTTCTTC. This sequence encodes CASSLSLPNEQFF.

A single count supports this clone. This sequence joins TRBV2 and TRBJ1-2, with D tentatively TRBD1 (5 bases). Trimming cost V 6 bases and J 5 bases, with 13 bases left between them. The CDR3 has 13 residues. Germline loops: CDR1 SNHLY, CDR2 FYNNEI. The CDR3 loop is CASRVETGYGYTF. The CDR3 DNA reads as TGTGCCAGCAGGGTCGAAACAGGATATGGCTACACCTTC.

This clone was detected only a few times. The chain joins TRBV29-1 to TRBJ1-2, with D tentatively TRBD1 (5 bases). This CDR3 region has 13 residues. CDR1 SQVTM and CDR2 ANQGSEA come from the germline V gene. CDR3 residues: CDVGGVEEYGYTF. In nucleotides, the CDR3 is TGCGACGTTGGGGGGGTTGAGGAATATGGCTACACCTTC.

The chain uses TRBV28 and TRBJ2-5; possible D gene TRBD1, 8 bases. The V gene lost 4 bases and the J gene lost 6 bases, with 24 bases spanning the gap. The length of the CDR3 is 17 residues. Germline lookup yields CDR1 MDHEN and CDR2 SYDVKM. CDR3 loop: CASSSDREGLVRKTQYF. CDR3 coding DNA: TGTGCCAGCAGTTCGGACAGGGAGGGATTAGTAAGGAAGACCCAGTACTTC.

The chain carries TRBV27 and TRBJ2-2; D may match TRBD1 or TRBD2 (5 bases each). V was clipped by 10 bases and J by 5 bases, with 17 bases between them. CDR3 length: 14 amino acids. In germline, CDR1 is MNHEY, CDR2 SMNVEV (reference sequence). The CDR3 DNA reads TGTGCCACAAGGAACTTAGGGGAGACCGGGGAGCTGTTTTTT. It is translated as CATRNLGETGELFF.

This chain uses TRBV27 with TRBJ2-3; D ambiguous. Trimming took 5 bases from V and 8 from J, leaving 11 bases between them. CDR1 MNHEY and CDR2 SMNVEV come from the germline V gene (reference sequence). The CDR3 contains 12 residues. This CDR3 reads CASSPQAGTQYF. The CDR3 DNA reads TGTGCCAGCAGTCCCCAAGCCGGTACGCAGTATTTT.

This chain joins TRBV4-1 and TRBJ2-2; 9 bases agree with TRBD2. The CDR3 is 17 residues long. Germline-derived CDR1 and CDR2 are MGHRA and YSYEKL. Unmatched junction bases numbered 7, after V lost 4 bases and J lost 1 base. CDR3 sequence reads: CASSRGYSGGNTGELFF. The CDR3 nucleotides read TGCGCCAGCAGCCGGGGGTATAGCGGGGGGAACACCGGGGAGCTGTTTTTT.

This clone has more than one count but fewer than ten. CDR3 in DNA: TGTGCCAGCAGTTTAAACTACCAAACGGGGAGACGGCAGTACTTC. As protein: CASSLNYQTGRRQYF. The chain carries TRBV27 and TRBJ2-7; possibly TRBD2 for D (5 bases). Trimming stripped 2 bases from V and 9 bases from J, with 20 bases between. The CDR3 extends over 15 amino acids. In germline, CDR1 is MNHEY, CDR2 SMNVEV (reference sequence).

A few counts support this clone. The chain links TRBV6-6 to TRBJ1-5, with D maybe TRBD1 (6 bases). Germline CDR1 MNHNY, CDR2 SVGAGI (reference sequence). V shed 7 bases and J shed 3 bases, with 16 bases lying between them. There are 15 residues in the CDR3. The CDR3 nucleotides read TGTGCCAGCACCCAAGAGGGGGGCCTCAATCAGCCCCAGCATTTT. Protein: CASTQEGGLNQPQHF.

V is TRBV7-2 and J is TRBJ2-7, with 10 positions matching TRBD1. The CDR3 has 16 amino acids. Per the germline V gene, CDR1 is SGHTA and CDR2 is FQGNSA. J was trimmed by 3 bases and V by 4 bases; bases with no gene match: 9. The DNA of the CDR3 is TGTGCCAGCAGCTGGTACGGGACAGGGGAAATCTACGAGCAGTACTTC. Protein sequence: CASSWYGTGEIYEQYF.

This chain links TRBV6-6 with TRBJ2-5; D perhaps matches TRBD1 (5 bases). This CDR3 spans 13 amino acids. Germline assignment: CDR1 MNHNY and CDR2 SVGAGI (reference sequence). With 6 bases removed from V and 4 bases from J, the gap between germline ends came to 12 bases. The CDR3 region has the DNA TGTGCCAGCAGAAGGGGTCAACCAGAGACCCAGTACTTC. Protein: CASRRGQPETQYF.

This clone is a singleton in its sample. The rearrangement links TRBV27 to TRBJ2-5, with D possibly matching TRBD1 (5 bases). This CDR3 has 15 residues. V lost 0 bases and J lost 3, with 11 bases in between. Per germline, CDR1 MNHEY and CDR2 SMNVEV (reference sequence). CDR3 sequence reads: CASSLSVFREETQYF. The CDR3 coding sequence is TGTGCCAGCAGTTTATCTGTTTTCAGGGAAGAGACCCAGTACTTC.

This clone was seen many times. The chain carries TRBV5-4 and TRBJ1-5; D call uncertain. Germline values: CDR1 SGHNT, CDR2 YYREEE (reference sequence). Trimming stripped 4 bases from V and 7 bases from J, with 9 bases between. The CDR3 runs 12 residues. As DNA, the CDR3 is TGTGCCAGCAGCCAGCAAGGCCAGCCCCAGCATTTT. Encoded protein: CASSQQGQPQHF.

This clone is a singleton in its sample. This chain links TRBV19 with TRBJ1-1; possible D gene TRBD1, 6 bases. The CDR3 is made up of 14 amino acids. Trimming pared 1 base from V and 4 bases from J, leaving 10 bases between. Germline CDR1 LNHDA, CDR2 SQIVND (reference sequence). CDR3 in DNA: TGTGCCAGTAGTATAGGAGGGGGTACCACTGAAGCTTTCTTT. Encoded protein: CASSIGGGTTEAFF.

The rearrangement links TRBV5-4 to TRBJ1-5; D is perhaps TRBD1 (5 bases). Trimming left V 0 bases short and J 4 bases short, with 11 bases between. Per the germline V gene, CDR1 is SGHNT and CDR2 is YYREEE (reference sequence). The CDR3 contains 15 residues. The CDR3 DNA sequence: TGTGCCAGCAGCTTGGGGGGACGGATAAATCAGCCCCAGCATTTT. It yields the protein CASSLGGRINQPQHF.

The sample holds one count of this clone. V usage is TRBV5-1 and J usage is TRBJ2-4; 16 bases are a match to TRBD2. Germline assignment: CDR1 SGHRS and CDR2 YFSETQ. The CDR3 loop spans 19 amino acids. The junction had 8 bases not matched to a gene; V was cut back by 4 bases and J by 1 base. In DNA form, the CDR3 reads TGCGCCAGCAGCGCCACGGGACTAGCGGGAGGGCTCGCCAAAAACATTCAGTACTTC. Protein: CASSATGLAGGLAKNIQYF.